Listed below are T cell receptor beta chains from one sample, sequenced in a study of cytomegalovirus exposure and HLA in healthy donors. Generated by immunoSEQ multiplex PCR, the TCRdb table keeps only in-frame clones and is missing some. This table holds 250,000 to 350,000 clones, over 75% found once. The specimen was PBMCs. These TCRs come from a woman between 18 and 30 years old in good health and CMV-seronegative. Each CDR3 is given with its conserved first and last residue. A D gene is named only where the DNA matches it firmly. Where a row states a size, it is once, few, many or the class of an expanded clone; other rows omit it.

d_call: TRBD1; v_call: TRBV5-4; clone_size: NA; j_call: TRBJ1-1; cdr3_nt: TGTGCCAGCAGCTTCAAGGGGGCCGCTAGGTGGGCTTTCTTT; cdr3_aa: CASSFKGAARWAFF
d_call: NA; v_call: TRBV6-5; clone_size: NA; j_call: TRBJ2-2; cdr3_nt: TGTGCCAGCAGCCGAGCCCGTGCGAACACCGGGGAGCTGTTTTTT; cdr3_aa: CASSRARANTGELFF
d_call: TRBD2; v_call: TRBV27; clone_size: NA; j_call: TRBJ2-7; cdr3_nt: TGTGCCAGCAGTTCCCCCCGGGGGGAGGGGAGATACGAGCAGTACTTC; cdr3_aa: CASSSPRGEGRYEQYF
d_call: NA; v_call: TRBV30; clone_size: NA; j_call: TRBJ1-6; cdr3_nt: TGTGCCTGGAGTCGAAAACAGGGATACGGCTCACCCCTCCACTTT; cdr3_aa: CAWSRKQGYGSPLHF
d_call: TRBD1; v_call: TRBV28; clone_size: NA; j_call: TRBJ1-3; cdr3_nt: TGTGCCAGCAGTTCGATCAGGACAGGCCGGGGAGGAAACACCATATATTTT; cdr3_aa: CASSSIRTGRGGNTIYF
d_call: TRBD1; v_call: TRBV27; clone_size: NA; j_call: TRBJ2-5; cdr3_nt: TGTGCCAGCAGTACCAGACAGGGGTCGGAGACCCAGTACTTC; cdr3_aa: CASSTRQGSETQYF
d_call: NA; v_call: TRBV4-1; clone_size: NA; j_call: TRBJ2-2; cdr3_nt: TGCGCCAGCAGCCAAGAGGAGAGGTTTACCGGGGAGCTGTTTTTT; cdr3_aa: CASSQEERFTGELFF
d_call: TRBD1; v_call: TRBV6-6; clone_size: NA; j_call: TRBJ2-7; cdr3_nt: TGTGCCAGCAGTTCGCAGACAGGGATCAACGAGCAGTACTTC; cdr3_aa: CASSSQTGINEQYF
d_call: TRBD2; v_call: TRBV9; clone_size: NA; j_call: TRBJ2-3; cdr3_nt: TGTGCCAGCAGCCGCCTGCTAGCGGGCGGCACAGATACGCAGTATTTT; cdr3_aa: CASSRLLAGGTDTQYF
d_call: NA; v_call: TRBV7-3; clone_size: NA; j_call: TRBJ1-1; cdr3_nt: TGTGCCAGCAGCTTAACCCAGGGGACCACTGAAGCTTTCTTT; cdr3_aa: CASSLTQGTTEAFF
d_call: NA; v_call: TRBV25-1; clone_size: NA; j_call: TRBJ2-2; cdr3_nt: TGTGCCACCCATGGGGCGCAAACCGGGGAGCTGTTTTTT; cdr3_aa: CATHGAQTGELFF
d_call: NA; v_call: TRBV7-2; clone_size: NA; j_call: TRBJ1-5; cdr3_nt: TGTGCCAGCAAGGGGTTTTCTAATCAGCCCCAGCATTTT; cdr3_aa: CASKGFSNQPQHF
d_call: NA; v_call: TRBV27; clone_size: once; j_call: TRBJ1-5; cdr3_nt: TGTGCGGCGGGGCGCGGGGGCAATCAGCCCCAGCATTTT; cdr3_aa: CAAGRGGNQPQHF
d_call: NA; v_call: TRBV19; clone_size: NA; j_call: TRBJ2-1; cdr3_nt: TGTGCCAGTACCCTATCCCACGGGGAAGTTCGCAATGAGCAGTTCTTC; cdr3_aa: CASTLSHGEVRNEQFF
d_call: NA; v_call: TRBV18; clone_size: NA; j_call: TRBJ2-1; cdr3_nt: TGTGCCAGCTCACGTCTGGGAGTCGGCCAGGATGAGCAGTTCTTC; cdr3_aa: CASSRLGVGQDEQFF
d_call: NA; v_call: TRBV6-5; clone_size: NA; j_call: TRBJ1-2; cdr3_nt: TGTGCCAGCAGTCCTCAGGGAGGCGGCTACACCTTC; cdr3_aa: CASSPQGGGYTF
d_call: NA; v_call: TRBV4-3; clone_size: NA; j_call: TRBJ2-5; cdr3_nt: TGCGCCAGCAGCCAAGGGACTCGCAGGGAGACCCAGTACTTC; cdr3_aa: CASSQGTRRETQYF
d_call: TRBD2; v_call: TRBV7-3; clone_size: once; j_call: TRBJ2-5; cdr3_nt: TGTGCCAGCAGCTACCTAGCGGGAGTACAAGAGACCCAGTACTTC; cdr3_aa: CASSYLAGVQETQYF
d_call: TRBD1; v_call: TRBV7-9; clone_size: NA; j_call: TRBJ1-6; cdr3_nt: TGTGCCAGCAGCTTAAAGGACAGGCAGGAATCACCCCTCCACTTT; cdr3_aa: CASSLKDRQESPLHF
d_call: NA; v_call: TRBV28; clone_size: NA; j_call: TRBJ1-3; cdr3_nt: TGTGCCAGCAGTTTATTTCAGGGGATTCCTGGAAACACCATATATTTT; cdr3_aa: CASSLFQGIPGNTIYF
d_call: TRBD2; v_call: TRBV9; clone_size: NA; j_call: TRBJ2-1; cdr3_nt: TGTGCCAGCAGCTTGACTAGCGCTTACAATGAGCAGTTCTTC; cdr3_aa: CASSLTSAYNEQFF
d_call: NA; v_call: TRBV5-6; clone_size: once; j_call: TRBJ2-5; cdr3_nt: TGTGCCAGCAGCTTGTGGGCAGGGGTGGTTGAGACCCAGTACTTC; cdr3_aa: CASSLWAGVVETQYF